This T cell receptor (beta chain) was observed in a study of T cell responses to AZD1222 COVID-19 vaccine. Overall study findings and caveats: Most donors were white British, females outnumbered males, and clonal diversity was possibly underestimated. Seropositive at baseline were only a handful of AZD1222 recipients. Unmutated regions of variants are reportedly targeted by nearly half of spike-specific TCRs. Repertoires were obtained solely post-peak T cell response.

Germline CDR1 SGHTA, CDR2 FQGNSA. This CDR3 is 13 amino acids long. Trimming cost V 5 bases and J 2 bases, with 8 bases left between them. Worth noting for this clone: Antigen: not known.

Only in-frame clones appear in the TCRdb table, and some are missing; sequencing was by immunoSEQ multiplex PCR. The table shows fewer than 180,000 clones, with more than 80% occurring only once. The sequence was collected from an adult who received the AZD1222 COVID-19 vaccine. Specimen: peripheral blood, collected 28 days after the second AZD1222 dose. The rearrangement joins TRBV7-2 to TRBJ2-3; D not certain. The CDR3 DNA reads as TGTGCCAGCAGCCCCCGACTCACAGATACGCAGTATTTT. Amino acid sequence: CASSPRLTDTQYF.